Below, 11 T cell receptor beta chains from the same sample are listed, as sequenced in a study of breast tumors, draining lymph nodes, adjacent tissues listed by TCRdb under 2016. Libraries were built with multiplex PCR. The sequencer listed for this sample is Illumina HiSeq 2000. The public reads were run again by TCRdb, first through fastp at Q25 and then through MiXCR, and only productive beta chains were kept. Each entry merges the rows of one CDR3 protein and shows their most common DNA and genes. This sample lists about 140,000 distinct CDR3 sequences; approximately 20% were detected once. Roughly 2.5% of the sample lies in the top ten. The lymph node samples were taken from the axillary draining lymph nodes of breast cancer patients. Sequenced sample: axillary lymph node tissue. Receptor source: a female donor with breast cancer. Some clones in this sample may be carry-over from other donors' samples.

This clonotype was seen at least ten times. This chain connects TRBV20-1 to TRBJ2-1, with 9 bases identical to TRBD2. This CDR3 has 13 residues. Trimming removed 5 bases from V and 10 bases from J; junction bases left unmatched: 9. CDR1 is DFQATT, CDR2 SNEGSKA, per germline (reference sequence). The DNA for the CDR3 is TGCAGTGCTGAGGGAGCGGGAGGTCCAGAGCAGTTCTTC. As protein: CSAEGAGGPEQFF.

This clonotype appeared many times. The chain recombines TRBV11-1 with TRBJ2-1; a weak D match, TRBD2 (6 bases). Germline-derived CDR1 and CDR2 are SGHAT and FQDESV (reference sequence). With 5 bases removed from V and 7 bases from J, the gap between germline ends came to 18 bases. This CDR3 contains 15 residues. The CDR3 is CASSRVRGGGNEQFF. In DNA form, the CDR3 reads TGTGCCAGCAGCAGGGTACGGGGTGGGGGGAATGAGCAGTTCTTC.

This clonotype was detected ten times or more. This chain joins TRBV12-3 or TRBV12-4 and TRBJ2-2, with D maybe TRBD2 (7 bases). CDR3 length: 16 amino acids. Trimming cost V 6 bases and J 0 bases, with 14 bases left between them. The chain's CDR3 is CASSLMGGPNTGELFF. The CDR3 DNA reads as TGTGCCAGCAGCTTAATGGGGGGGCCGAACACCGGGGAGCTGTTTTTT.

This clonotype was seen many times. The rearrangement uses TRBV20-1 and TRBJ2-1, with 11 nucleotides matching TRBD2. Unmatched junction bases numbered 15, after V lost 4 bases and J lost 7 bases. Germline assignment: CDR1 DFQATT and CDR2 SNEGSKA (reference sequence). The CDR3 has 17 amino acids. Here the CDR3 reads CSATYGLAGGSTNEQFF. The DNA of the CDR3 is TGCAGTGCTACGTATGGGCTAGCGGGAGGCTCAACGAATGAGCAGTTCTTC.

The rearrangement uses TRBV12-3 or TRBV12-4 and TRBJ2-1; 7 bases map to TRBD2. The CDR3 spans 14 residues. Unmatched junction bases numbered 9, after V lost 3 bases and J lost 10 bases. DNA of the CDR3: TGTGCCAGCAGTTTGCGGGGAGGGTCCTACGAGCAGTTCTTC. Encoded protein: CASSLRGGSYEQFF.

This clonotype was detected many times. This chain connects TRBV12-5 to TRBJ2-1; 12 bases map to TRBD2. V was pared by 0 bases and J by 5 bases, with 2 bases of the junction left unmatched. This CDR3 is built from 16 residues. The germline CDR1 and CDR2 sequences are LGHNT and FRNRAP. Here the CDR3 DNA reads TGTGCTAGTGGTTTGGTACTAGCGGGAGGTAACAATGAGCAGTTCTTC. Residues: CASGLVLAGGNNEQFF.

About this clonotype itself: A read error may be the cause here, since a much bigger clone is one base away. The J gene is TRBJ2-7, the V gene TRBV6-2 or TRBV6-3, with 14 bases aligning to TRBD2. The CDR3 is 14 amino acids. Germline V lookup: CDR1 MNHEY, CDR2 SVGEGT. V lost 7 bases, J lost 12 bases, and 11 bases stayed unmatched. In nucleotides, the CDR3 is TGTGCCAGCATGATGGGACTAGCGGGAGCGAAGCGGTACTTC. It specifies CASMMGLAGAKRYF.

This chain links TRBV7-9 with TRBJ1-1; D is perhaps TRBD1 (6 bases). Germline V gives CDR1 SEHNR, CDR2 FQNEAQ (reference sequence). This CDR3 is built from 15 residues. Between the trimmed V and J ends, which lost 0 bases and 4 bases, there was a span of 12 bases. This CDR3 is CASSLASAGVTEAFF. CDR3 sequence (DNA): TGTGCCAGCAGCTTAGCTAGCGCAGGGGTCACTGAAGCTTTCTTT.

This clonotype was recorded once. This CDR3 fails to terminate in the conserved phenylalanine or tryptophan, so it likely reflects a read error. The J gene is TRBJ2-1, the V gene TRBV30; a weak D match, TRBD1 (5 bases). The V gene's germline CDR1 is GTSNPN and CDR2 SVGIG (reference sequence). Trimming cost V 0 bases and J 7 bases, with 16 bases left between them. The CDR3 loop spans 15 amino acids. As DNA, the CDR3 is TGTGCCTGGAGTGTAAGGGGTGGGCCCCAAAATGAGCAGTTCCTC. It encodes CAWSVRGGPQNEQFL.

V is TRBV6-2 or TRBV6-3 and J is TRBJ2-2; 9 bases agree with TRBD2. Losses at the gene ends were 6 bases for V and 6 bases for J; bases not matched to a gene: 11. The CDR3 consists of 16 residues. The germline CDR1 and CDR2 sequences are MNHEY and SVGEGT. CDR3 residues: CASRNPAGGYAGELFF. The CDR3 DNA reads as TGTGCCAGCAGGAATCCAGCGGGAGGATACGCCGGGGAGCTGTTTTTT.

In its sample, this clonotype was seen many times. The chain recombines TRBV19 with TRBJ2-7; tentatively, D is TRBD2 (5 bases). Trimming pared 5 bases from V and 2 bases from J, leaving 10 bases between. The CDR3 spans 13 residues. CDR1 and CDR2 from the germline V gene are LNHDA and SQIVND (reference sequence). The CDR3 reads CASSLASTYEQYF. As DNA, the CDR3 is TGTGCCAGTAGTCTAGCCTCTACCTACGAGCAGTACTTC.